The entry below describes one TCR beta chain. Its target is unknown. Profiling relied on immunoSEQ multiplex PCR, and the TCRdb table lists in-frame clones only, not all of them. This sample has tens of thousands of clones; roughly 90% occur once, and the top ten carry more than 4%. The sample originates from a study of T cell responses to AZD1222 COVID-19 vaccine. Across the study: Second doses were pooled across both intervals (about 4 or about 12 weeks).

The study, taken as a whole, reports: Baseline serology detected seropositivity in only six or seven AZD1222 recipients.

In germline, CDR1 is SGHAT, CDR2 FQNNGV. V lost 2 bases and J 1 base, leaving 4 bases between the germline ends. This CDR3 is 13 amino acids long. The sequence derives from an adult in good health. Specimen: peripheral blood, collected on day 0 of AZD1222 vaccination. The chain employs TRBV11-2 and TRBJ2-3; D unresolved. CDR3 sequence reads: CASSLYGTDTQYF. The CDR3 nucleotides read TGTGCCAGCAGCTTATATGGCACAGATACGCAGTATTTT. The whole variable domain, remainder taken from reference TRBV11-2 and TRBJ2-3, is EAGVAQSPRYKIIEKRQSVAFWCNPISGHATLYWYQQILGQGPKLLIQFQNNGVVDDSQLPKDRFSAERLKGVDSTLKIQPAKLEDSAVYLCASSLYGTDTQYFGPGTRLTVL.